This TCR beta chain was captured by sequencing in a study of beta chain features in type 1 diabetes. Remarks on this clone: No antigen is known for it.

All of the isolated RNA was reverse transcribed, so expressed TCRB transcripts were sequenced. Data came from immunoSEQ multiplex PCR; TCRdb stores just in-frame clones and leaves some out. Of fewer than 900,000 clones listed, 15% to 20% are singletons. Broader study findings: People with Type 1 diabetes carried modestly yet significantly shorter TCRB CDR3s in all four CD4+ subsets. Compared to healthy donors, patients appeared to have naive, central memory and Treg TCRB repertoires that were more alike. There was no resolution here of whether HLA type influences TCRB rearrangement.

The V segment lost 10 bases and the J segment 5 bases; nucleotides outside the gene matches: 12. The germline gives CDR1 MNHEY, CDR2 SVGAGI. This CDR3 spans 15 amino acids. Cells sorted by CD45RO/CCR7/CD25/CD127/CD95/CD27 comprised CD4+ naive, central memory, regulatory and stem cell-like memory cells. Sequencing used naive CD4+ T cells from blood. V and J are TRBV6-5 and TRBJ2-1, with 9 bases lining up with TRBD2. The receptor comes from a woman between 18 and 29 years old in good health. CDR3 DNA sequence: TGTGCCATCAGCCGCCAGGCTAGCGGGAACAATGAGCAGTTCTTC. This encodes CAISRQASGNNEQFF.